Reported below is one TCR beta chain. The data derive from a study of CD4 T cell repertoires in COVID-19. The length of the CDR3 is 14 residues. The germline V and J ends were trimmed by 2 bases and 8 bases, with 15 bases remaining between them. CDR1 and CDR2 (germline): SGHTA, FQGNSA. No culture step preceded sequencing of the ex vivo isolated memory T cells. Clones were read by immunoSEQ multiplex PCR, and TCRdb kept only the in-frame ones, dropping some. The data hold 20,000 to 25,000 clones, with 87% observed a single time. The sequence was obtained from a human donor who had COVID-19. The chain recombines TRBV7-2 with TRBJ1-2, with D possibly matching TRBD1 (5 bases). The sample was central memory CD4+ T cells from blood, taken before the COVID-19 pandemic. CDR3 region: CASSLSGDYGGYTF. The CDR3 region has the DNA TGTGCCAGCAGCTTAAGCGGGGACTATGGGGGCTACACCTTC.